Sequencing of this TCR beta chain was carried out in a study of T cells after somatic rescue of genetic block. Sequencing was performed with immunoSEQ multiplex PCR; in TCRdb, only in-frame clones are kept and a portion is missing. The data contain roughly 92,000 clones, around 90% of them seen just once; the ten biggest clones take up roughly 1.7%. This CDR3 is 16 amino acids long. Trimming cost V 1 base and J 1 base; bases outside gene matches: 5. Germline CDR1 and CDR2: MNHNS and SASEGT. The source material was peripheral blood mononuclear cells (PBMCs). This chain joins TRBV6-1 and TRBJ2-7; 9 bases line up with TRBD2. The source of this sequence is a woman younger than 30. The CDR3 region is CASSEELAGVSYEQYF. CDR3 nucleotide sequence: TGTGCCAGCAGTGAAGAGTTAGCGGGAGTATCCTACGAGCAGTACTTC.